Each of the 15 T cell receptor beta chains below was sequenced from the same sample in a study of cytomegalovirus exposure and HLA in healthy donors (TCRdb year 2017). The library was obtained by the immunoSEQ multiplex PCR assay. The multiplex PCR relied on a mix of 60 forward primers for TCR Vbeta segments and 13 reverse primers for TCR Jbeta segments. In TCRdb, the immuneACCESS table is reduced to in-frame sequences with V and J assigned. These tables do not hold every clone; where another copy was compared, an unresolved V gene accounts for under half, and the others remain unexplained. This sample's table contains under 90,000 clones. The top ten clonotypes cover 6% to 8% of the sample. Sequencing was performed on PBMCs. All receptors come from a female donor in good health and CMV-seropositive.

The V call is TRBV4-2, the J call TRBJ2-5; 9 bases line up with TRBD2. V shed 3 bases, J shed 5 bases, and the junction held 10 bases outside the gene matches. CDR1 and CDR2 (germline): LGHNA, YNFKEQ. The CDR3 runs 16 residues. The CDR3 DNA follows: TGTGCCAGCAGCCAGTCCTTGGGGACTAGCAAGGAGACCCAGTACTTC. Translated: CASSQSLGTSKETQYF.

The genes are TRBV6-5 and TRBJ2-3; TRBD2 matches at 8 bases. The CDR3 totals 14 residues. Looked up from germline, CDR1 is MNHEY and CDR2 is SVGAGI. J was trimmed by 5 bases and V by 7 bases; bases with no gene match: 8. The CDR3 region is CASKPGGPQDTQYF. For the CDR3, the DNA is TGTGCCAGCAAGCCGGGGGGGCCGCAAGATACGCAGTATTTT.

The chain is built from TRBV6-5 and TRBJ2-7; no firm D call. The CDR3 runs to 12 residues. Deletions cut 4 bases from V and 6 bases from J, with 10 bases between. Germline V gene lookup returns CDR1 MNHEY and CDR2 SVGAGI. CDR3 loop: CASSSSPREQYF. Here the CDR3 DNA reads TGTGCCAGCAGTTCCTCTCCCCGCGAGCAGTACTTC.

The chain uses TRBV7-2 and TRBJ2-1; TRBD2 matches 8 bases. V lost 7 bases and J lost 5; bases outside the gene matches: 10. In germline, CDR1 is SGHTA, CDR2 FQGNSA. The CDR3 extends over 15 amino acids. The CDR3 region has the DNA TGTGCCAGCATCCCAGCGGGGGCCACGAACAATGAGCAGTTCTTC. Protein: CASIPAGATNNEQFF. The full variable domain, with the rest looked up from reference TRBV7-2 and TRBJ2-1, is GAGVSQSPSNKVTEKGKDVELRCDPISGHTALYWYRQSLGQGLEFLIYFQGNSAPDKSGLPSDRFSAERTGGSVSTLTIQRTQQEDSAVYLCASIPAGATNNEQFFGPGTRLTVL.

The V call is TRBV27, the J call TRBJ1-4; D is ambiguous. The CDR3 is 15 residues long. Germline V CDR1 and CDR2: MNHEY, SMNVEV (reference sequence). The V gene lost 8 bases and the J gene lost 7 bases, with 20 bases spanning the gap. CDR3 amino acids: CASRYTGKGVEKLFF. The CDR3 DNA reads as TGTGCCAGCCGTTATACGGGGAAGGGAGTTGAAAAACTGTTTTTT.

The rearrangement links TRBV29-1 to TRBJ2-3; 9 nucleotides agree with TRBD2. The CDR3 is 16 amino acids. Losses at the gene ends were 2 bases for V and 0 bases for J; bases not matched to a gene: 6. CDR1 and CDR2 (germline): SQVTM, ANQGSEA. DNA of the CDR3: TGCAGCGTTGAACTCCAGCGGGGGGCTAGCACAGATACGCAGTATTTT. Protein: CSVELQRGASTDTQYF.

The chain combines TRBV6-5 with TRBJ2-7, with D hard to call. The length of the CDR3 is 14 residues. Germline CDR1 is MNHEY and CDR2 is SVGAGI. The V end lost 0 bases, the J end lost 3 bases, and 9 bases lay between the germline ends. The CDR3 sequence: CASSYSIYSYEQYF. For the CDR3, the DNA is TGTGCCAGCAGTTACTCGATTTACAGCTACGAGCAGTACTTC.

This chain joins TRBV7-2 and TRBJ2-7, with D hard to call. The CDR3 consists of 11 residues. The V end lost 5 bases, the J end lost 4 bases, and 6 bases lay between the germline ends. The germline gives CDR1 SGHTA, CDR2 FQGNSA. The CDR3 region is CASSEVYEQYF. CDR3 sequence (DNA): TGTGCCAGCAGCGAGGTGTACGAGCAGTACTTC.

The chain joins TRBV2 to TRBJ2-1; a possible D gene is TRBD2 (7 bases). Germline V gene sequence: CDR1 SNHLY, CDR2 FYNNEI. Trimming shortened V by 4 bases and J by 6 bases, and 13 bases separated the two germline ends. CDR3 length: 14 residues. In nucleotides, the CDR3 is TGTGCCAGCAGTGCGGGGGGCCGAACCAATGAGCAGTTCTTC. Protein sequence: CASSAGGRTNEQFF. Together with reference TRBV2 and TRBJ2-1, the CDR3 gives the full variable domain: EPEVTQTPSHQVTQMGQEVILRCVPISNHLYFYWYRQILGQKVEFLVSFYNNEISEKSEIFDDQFSVERPDGSNFTLKIRSTKLEDSAMYFCASSAGGRTNEQFFGPGTRLTVL.

V usage is TRBV5-4 and J usage is TRBJ2-5; TRBD2 agrees at 7 bases. The CDR3 spans 17 residues. Germline CDR1 reads SGHNT; CDR2 reads YYREEE (reference sequence). Trimming removed 0 bases from V and 0 bases from J; junction bases left unmatched: 8. This CDR3 reads CASSLGASGSYQETQYF. CDR3 nucleotide sequence: TGTGCCAGCAGCTTGGGGGCTAGCGGATCTTACCAAGAGACCCAGTACTTC. Together with reference TRBV5-4 and TRBJ2-5, the CDR3 gives the full variable domain: ETGVTQSPTHLIKTRGQQVTLRCSSQSGHNTVSWYQQALGQGPQFIFQYYREEENGRGNFPPRFSGLQFPNYSSELNVNALELDDSALYLCASSLGASGSYQETQYFGPGTRLLVL.

The J gene is TRBJ2-3, the V gene TRBV6-5, with 9 bases lining up with TRBD2. V lost 6 bases to trimming and J lost 4 bases; unmatched junction nucleotides: 8. Per the germline V gene, CDR1 is MNHEY and CDR2 is SVGAGI. The CDR3 is made up of 15 amino acids. CDR3 nucleotides: TGTGCCAGCAGCCCAGCGGGGGGTTACTCAGATACGCAGTATTTT. This gives the protein CASSPAGGYSDTQYF.

V is TRBV30 and J is TRBJ2-1; 13 bases fit TRBD2. CDR3 length: 13 amino acids. Germline CDR1 GTSNPN, CDR2 SVGIG (reference sequence). V lost 8 bases to trimming and J lost 10 bases; unmatched junction nucleotides: 8. The CDR3 DNA reads as TGTGCCGTCGGACTAGCGGGAGTACGGGAGCAGTTCTTC. Translating it yields CAVGLAGVREQFF.

This rearrangement joins TRBV5-1 to TRBJ2-2; 11 nucleotides match TRBD2. Germline trimming cut 4 bases from V and 1 base from J; bases unmatched to any gene: 3. CDR3 length equals 16 residues. In germline, CDR1 is SGHRS, CDR2 YFSETQ. The CDR3 here is CASSPLAGGNTGELFF. DNA for the CDR3: TGCGCCAGCAGCCCCCTAGCGGGAGGGAACACCGGGGAGCTGTTTTTT. Full variable domain (outside the CDR3, taken from reference TRBV5-1 and TRBJ2-2): KAGVTQTPRYLIKTRGQQVTLSCSPISGHRSVSWYQQTPGQGLQFLFEYFSETQRNKGNFPGRFSGRQFSNSRSEMNVSTLELGDSALYLCASSPLAGGNTGELFFGEGSRLTVL.

The V and J genes are TRBV11-2 and TRBJ2-5, with 10 nucleotides matching TRBD2. The DNA end favors TRBJ2-7, so the J call may be wrong. Germline assignment: CDR1 SGHAT and CDR2 FQNNGV. This CDR3 is 16 amino acids long. The CDR3 DNA is TGTGCCAGCAGCTTAGGAGCGGGAGGGGTAACCTACGAGCAGTACTTC. Its translation: CASSLGAGGVTYEQYF.

V usage is TRBV14 and J usage is TRBJ2-7; D might be TRBD2 (6 bases). V lost 3 bases and J 3 bases, leaving 21 bases between the germline ends. The CDR3 spans 17 residues. Per the germline V gene, CDR1 is SGHDN and CDR2 is FVKESK. DNA of the CDR3: TGTGCCAGCAGCCAGGAAAGAACCCCCGGGAGAGTCTACGAGCAGTACTTC. Protein product: CASSQERTPGRVYEQYF.